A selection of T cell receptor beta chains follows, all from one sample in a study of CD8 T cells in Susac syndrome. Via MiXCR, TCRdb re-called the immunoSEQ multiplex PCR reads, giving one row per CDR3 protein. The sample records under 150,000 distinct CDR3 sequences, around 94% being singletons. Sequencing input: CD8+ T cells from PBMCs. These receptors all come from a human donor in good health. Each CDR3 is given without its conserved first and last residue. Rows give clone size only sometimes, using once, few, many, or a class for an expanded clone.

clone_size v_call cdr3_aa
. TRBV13 ASSIGANIQY
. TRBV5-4 ASSSWTGKEAF
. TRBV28 ASGAGYEQY
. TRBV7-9 ASSFGLAGSSYNEQF
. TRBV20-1 SAIHKGGPGELF
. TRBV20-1 SADGPQGPGVADTQY
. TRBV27 ASSLTSGDYEQY
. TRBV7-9 ASSFPFVGGELF
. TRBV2 ASSEALIRNEQF
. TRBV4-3 ASSQAITGRGDTQY
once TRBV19 ASSIGRDYEQY
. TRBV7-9 ASSSRESSYNEQF
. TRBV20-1 SALQREAGETQY
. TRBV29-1 SVRDRGNEQF
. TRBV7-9 ASSPGDKYEQY
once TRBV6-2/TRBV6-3 ASSYSMVQGAYNEQF
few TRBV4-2 ASSRSPELLSYNEQF
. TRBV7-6 ASSLVSGQFRSSGANVLT
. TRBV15 ATSTISSNQPQH
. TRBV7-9 ASSLTGYNEQY